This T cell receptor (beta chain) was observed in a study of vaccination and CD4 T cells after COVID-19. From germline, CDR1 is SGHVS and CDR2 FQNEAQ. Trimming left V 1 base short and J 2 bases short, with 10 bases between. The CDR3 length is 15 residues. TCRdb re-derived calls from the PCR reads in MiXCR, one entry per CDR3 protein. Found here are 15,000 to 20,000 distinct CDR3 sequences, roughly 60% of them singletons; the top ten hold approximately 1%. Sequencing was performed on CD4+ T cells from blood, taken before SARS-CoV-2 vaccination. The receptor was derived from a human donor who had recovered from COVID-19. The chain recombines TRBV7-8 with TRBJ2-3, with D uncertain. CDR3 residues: CASSLENPFTDTQYF. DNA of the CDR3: TGTGCCAGCAGCTTAGAAAACCCGTTCACAGATACGCAGTATTTT.